The 14 T cell receptor beta chains reported below all come from one sample, sequenced in a study of T cells in Graves' hyperthyroidism and ophthalmopathy. Amplified TCR beta CDR3 regions derived from RNA transcripts. First-round RT-PCR of the TCR CDR3 relied on the HTBI primer set. In TCRdb, the multiplex PCR reads were re-called with MiXCR into one record per CDR3 protein. The sample shows about 300,000 distinct CDR3 sequences, roughly 19% of them seen only once. Specimen: blood. Receptors were obtained from a man aged 50 or older with Graves' ophthalmopathy.

This clonotype came up many times. The J gene is TRBJ2-7, the V gene TRBV6-1; possible D gene TRBD2, 6 bases. This CDR3 comprises 12 residues. The germline V gene has CDR1 MNHNS and CDR2 SASEGT. V dropped 6 bases and J dropped 3 bases, with 9 bases sitting between them. CDR3 nucleotide sequence: TGTGCCAGCAGGGGGACTTTCTACGAGCAGTACTTC. This gives the protein CASRGTFYEQYF.

In this sample, this clonotype turned up many times. The chain joins TRBV15 to TRBJ1-5, with D perhaps TRBD1 (5 bases). The CDR3 is 17 residues long. The germline CDR1 and CDR2 sequences are LNHNV and YYDKDF (reference sequence). Trimming left V 2 bases short and J 3 bases short, with 17 bases between. The CDR3 loop reads CATSRPARGTDNQPQHF. CDR3 DNA sequence: TGTGCCACCAGCAGACCTGCCCGCGGGACGGACAATCAGCCCCAGCATTTT. The complete variable domain, with remaining parts taken from reference TRBV15 and TRBJ1-5, reads DAMVIQNPRYQVTQFGKPVTLSCSQTLNHNVMYWYQQKSSQAPKLLFHYYDKDFNNEADTPDNFQSRRPNTSFCFLDIRSPGLGDTAMYLCATSRPARGTDNQPQHFGDGTRLSIL.

This clonotype was found a few times. This may stem from a read error, because a much larger clone lies one nucleotide away. The chain uses TRBV7-3 and TRBJ2-1; 9 bases agree with TRBD2. Germline CDR1 SGHTA, CDR2 FQGTGA. V was pared by 2 bases and J by 2 bases, with 4 bases of the junction left unmatched. CDR3 size: 16 residues. The CDR3 here is CASSLRAGGAYNEQFF. The DNA of the CDR3 is TGTGCCAGCAGCTTACGAGCGGGAGGAGCCTACAATGAGCAGTTCTTC.

This clonotype was detected a few times. V usage is TRBV5-1 and J usage is TRBJ2-2, with a possible D match to TRBD1 (6 bases). This CDR3 has 15 residues. Germline V gene sequence: CDR1 SGHRS, CDR2 YFSETQ. V lost 5 bases and J lost 0, with 11 bases in between. The CDR3 region is CASRPTGTNTGELFF. CDR3 bases: TGCGCCAGCAGACCTACAGGGACGAACACCGGGGAGCTGTTTTTT.

This clonotype was detected once. The chain is built from TRBV9 and TRBJ2-3; D call uncertain. The CDR3 contains 14 residues. The ends were cut back, 4 bases at V and 1 base at J, with 10 bases in the middle. Germline CDR1 and CDR2: SGDLS and YYNGEE. CDR3 coding DNA: TGTGCCAGCAGCTATGGTGGAGGCACAGATACGCAGTATTTT. Amino acids: CASSYGGGTDTQYF.

This clonotype was found many times. The gene calls are TRBV28 and TRBJ2-1; 7 positions match TRBD1. V lost 4 bases, J lost 2 bases, and 2 bases stayed unmatched. Germline V CDR1 and CDR2: MDHEN, SYDVKM. The CDR3 has 14 amino acids. CDR3 region: CASSSGQTYNEQFF. The CDR3 DNA reads TGTGCCAGCAGTTCGGGACAGACCTACAATGAGCAGTTCTTC.

This clonotype has ten or more counts. V gene TRBV9 combines with J gene TRBJ2-7, with 9 bases fitting TRBD2. J lost 1 base, V lost 0 bases, and 5 bases had no gene match. Germline lookup yields CDR1 SGDLS and CDR2 YYNGEE. CDR3 length: 16 amino acids. The DNA of the CDR3 is TGTGCCAGCAGCGTAGGAAGCACTAGCGGGTCCTACGAGCAGTACTTC. Its translation is CASSVGSTSGSYEQYF.

The rearrangement links TRBV9 to TRBJ2-1, with TRBD2 matching over 7 bases. Trimming at V came to 6 bases and at J to 7 bases, leaving 4 bases not matched to a gene. The CDR3 has 12 amino acids. Germline assignment: CDR1 SGDLS and CDR2 YYNGEE. This CDR3 reads CASTSGSNEQFF. The CDR3 DNA is TGTGCCAGCACTAGCGGTTCTAATGAGCAGTTCTTC.

This sequence joins TRBV9 and TRBJ2-7; D may be TRBD1 or TRBD2 (5 bases each). V was cut by 4 bases and J by 5 bases, with 13 bases left in between. The CDR3 consists of 13 residues. CDR1 and CDR2 (germline): SGDLS, YYNGEE. This CDR3 reads CASSPPGTHEQYF. In nucleotides, the CDR3 is TGTGCCAGCAGCCCACCGGGGACCCACGAGCAGTACTTC.

There are a few counts of this clonotype. The chain employs TRBV4-1 and TRBJ2-3; the match to TRBD1 covers 7 bases. The CDR3 sequence is 15 residues long. J lost 6 bases, V lost 1 base, and 7 bases had no gene match. Germline assignment: CDR1 MGHRA and CDR2 YSYEKL. DNA of the CDR3: TGCGCCAGCAGCCAAGTTGACAGGGAAGTGGATACGCAGTATTTT. Translated: CASSQVDREVDTQYF.

This clonotype has a count of ten or more. The rearrangement links TRBV11-2 to TRBJ2-1; 12 nucleotides align to TRBD2. The CDR3 is made up of 17 amino acids. Germline lookup yields CDR1 SGHAT and CDR2 FQNNGV. J lost 1 base, V lost 4 bases, and 5 bases had no gene match. The CDR3 DNA sequence: TGTGCCAGCAGCTCTAGCGGGAGGGGGTTGTCCTACAATGAGCAGTTCTTC. It specifies CASSSSGRGLSYNEQFF.

V is TRBV10-3 and J is TRBJ2-3, with a weak D call TRBD2 (5 bases). The CDR3 covers 14 residues. Germline lookup yields CDR1 ENHRY and CDR2 SYGVKD. Trimming stripped 8 bases from V and 3 bases from J, with 15 bases between. CDR3 coding DNA: TGTGCCATCGGCACACTAGGATCTACAGATACGCAGTATTTT. Protein product: CAIGTLGSTDTQYF.

This clonotype came up many times. The chain recombines TRBV3-1 with TRBJ2-7; 7 nucleotides line up with TRBD1. This CDR3 is 15 amino acids long. Germline CDR1 and CDR2: LGHDT and YNNKEL (reference sequence). Trimming at V came to 3 bases and at J to 3 bases, leaving 8 bases not matched to a gene. The CDR3 nucleotides read TGTGCCAGCAGCCAGACGGGACAGTCTAACTACGAGCAGTACTTC. Residues: CASSQTGQSNYEQYF.

The table lists this clonotype with many counts. The V gene is TRBV28, the J gene TRBJ1-2; D not resolved. V was shortened by 1 base and J by 8 bases, with 11 bases between the two germline ends. The CDR3 runs to 13 residues. From germline, CDR1 is MDHEN and CDR2 SYDVKM. The chain's CDR3 is CASSLFVVRGYTF. Written as DNA, the CDR3 is TGTGCCAGCAGTTTATTTGTGGTTCGGGGCTACACCTTC.